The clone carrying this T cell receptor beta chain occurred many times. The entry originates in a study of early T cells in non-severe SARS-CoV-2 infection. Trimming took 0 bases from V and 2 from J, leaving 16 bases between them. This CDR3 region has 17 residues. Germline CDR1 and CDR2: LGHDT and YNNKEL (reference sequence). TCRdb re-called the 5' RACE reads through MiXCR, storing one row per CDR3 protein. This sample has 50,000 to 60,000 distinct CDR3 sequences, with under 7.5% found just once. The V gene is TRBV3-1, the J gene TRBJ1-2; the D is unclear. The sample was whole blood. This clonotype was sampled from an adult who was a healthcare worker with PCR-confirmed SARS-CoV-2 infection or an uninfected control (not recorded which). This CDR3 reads CASSQDFGVATNYGYTF. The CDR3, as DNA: TGTGCCAGCAGCCAAGATTTCGGAGTGGCCACCAACTATGGCTACACCTTC.